Presented here are 17 T cell receptor beta chains from one specimen sequenced in a study of post-analysis software for immune sequencing data. Unique molecular identifiers featured in each of the TCR beta cDNA libraries. Each CDR3 protein is one row after TCRdb ran MiXCR on the PCR reads. Of about 160,000 distinct CDR3 sequences detected, roughly 35% appear once; the ten largest clones hold under 30%. The sequences come from blood, collected after autologous hematopoietic stem cell transplantation. These receptors all stem from a girl aged 10-17 years with multiple sclerosis.

In this sample, this clonotype turned up a few times. This chain uses TRBV27 with TRBJ2-1; 9 bases fit TRBD2. V lost 5 bases and J lost 2; bases outside the gene matches: 13. This CDR3 is built from 18 residues. CDR1 MNHEY and CDR2 SMNVEV come from the germline V gene (reference sequence). The CDR3 loop is CASSEAGKGLATYNEQFF. The CDR3 DNA reads as TGTGCCAGCAGTGAGGCAGGGAAAGGACTAGCGACCTACAATGAGCAGTTCTTC.

This clonotype was detected many times. The rearrangement links TRBV5-1 to TRBJ2-3, with 9 nucleotides matching TRBD2. The CDR3 is 15 residues long. After removal of 4 bases from V and 2 bases from J, the junction contained 5 bases not matched to a gene. The germline V gene encodes CDR1 SGHRS and CDR2 YFSETQ. The CDR3 bases are TGCGCCAGCAGCCCGACTAGCGGCTTCACAGATACGCAGTATTTT. It translates to CASSPTSGFTDTQYF.

V gene TRBV12-3 or TRBV12-4 combines with J gene TRBJ2-1; the D gene is possibly TRBD1 (5 bases). This CDR3 spans 12 amino acids. Trimming shortened V by 4 bases and J by 8 bases, and 9 bases separated the two germline ends. DNA for the CDR3: TGTGCCAGCAGTTGGGGCTTCTATGAGCAGTTCTTC. Protein: CASSWGFYEQFF.

In its sample, this clonotype was seen a few times. The J gene is TRBJ2-1, the V gene TRBV20-1; 10 bases fit TRBD2. Germline loops: CDR1 DFQATT, CDR2 SNEGSKA (reference sequence). The CDR3 is 15 amino acids. After removal of 6 bases from V and 1 base from J, the junction contained 6 bases not matched to a gene. The CDR3, as DNA: TGCAGTGCCGCCAGCGGGAGGGTATCCTACAATGAGCAGTTCTTC. Its protein is CSAASGRVSYNEQFF.

This chain connects TRBV6-5 to TRBJ1-6, with a tentative D call TRBD1 (6 bases). Between the trimmed V and J ends, which lost 6 bases and 10 bases, there was a span of 19 bases. The CDR3 spans 15 residues. Germline V lookup: CDR1 MNHEY, CDR2 SVGAGI. CDR3 coding DNA: TGTGCCAGCAGGGTAGGGGGGGCGCGAGGATCACCCCTCCACTTT. This sequence encodes CASRVGGARGSPLHF.

The V and J genes are TRBV5-6 and TRBJ2-3, with D perhaps matching TRBD1 (6 bases). With 2 bases removed from V and 4 bases from J, the gap between germline ends came to 14 bases. In germline, CDR1 is SGHDT, CDR2 YYEEEE. The CDR3 has 15 amino acids. CDR3 DNA: TGTGCCAGCAGCTTAATACAGGGTATGCCAGATACGCAGTATTTT. Encoded protein: CASSLIQGMPDTQYF.

The rearrangement uses TRBV7-2 and TRBJ2-3; unclear D gene. The CDR3 contains 16 residues. Trimming took off 4 bases at V and 1 base at J, with 15 bases between the two ends. Per the germline V gene, CDR1 is SGHTA and CDR2 is FQGNSA. The CDR3 DNA reads TGTGCCAGCAGCTCCCTCCTGGGTTTTGGCACAGATACGCAGTATTTT. Amino acid sequence: CASSSLLGFGTDTQYF.

Only a few counts were recorded for this clonotype. V and J are TRBV5-1 and TRBJ1-2; D uncertain. The germline gives CDR1 SGHRS, CDR2 YFSETQ. The CDR3 has 16 amino acids. V lost 1 base and J 2 bases, leaving 15 bases between the germline ends. CDR3 nucleotides: TGCGCCAGCAGCTTGTTTGACGGACCACGCAACTATGGCTACACCTTC. Its protein product is CASSLFDGPRNYGYTF.

This chain's CDR3 is CSAVIQGDSYEQYF. Here the CDR3 DNA reads TGCAGTGCTGTTATCCAGGGGGACTCCTACGAGCAGTACTTC. The V call is TRBV20-1, the J call TRBJ2-7; 7 bases match TRBD1. V shed 5 bases and J 0 bases; nucleotides not matched to a gene: 7. Germline CDR1 DFQATT, CDR2 SNEGSKA (reference sequence). CDR3 size: 14 residues.

The chain carries TRBV5-1 and TRBJ2-7; a weak D match, TRBD1 (6 bases). CDR1 and CDR2 (germline): SGHRS, YFSETQ. CDR3 length: 17 amino acids. Trimming removed 4 bases at V and 1 base at J, with 21 bases between. The CDR3 protein is CASSGKALDRRSYEQYF. The CDR3 bases are TGCGCCAGCAGCGGTAAAGCGTTGGACAGAAGGTCCTACGAGCAGTACTTC.

The chain carries TRBV9 and TRBJ2-2; 16 bases align to TRBD2. The CDR3 runs 16 residues. Trimming removed 4 bases from V and 6 bases from J; junction bases left unmatched: 3. Germline assignment: CDR1 SGDLS and CDR2 YYNGEE. The CDR3 sequence: CASSPGTSGRAGELFF. As DNA, the CDR3 is TGTGCCAGCAGCCCCGGGACTAGCGGGAGGGCCGGGGAGCTGTTTTTT.

The CDR3 spells CASSPLGLQVNTEAFF. The CDR3 region has the DNA TGTGCCAGCTCACCACTGGGGCTACAGGTGAACACTGAAGCTTTCTTT. The chain couples TRBV18 to TRBJ1-1; tentatively, D is TRBD1 (5 bases). The CDR3 is 16 residues long. Trimming took off 1 base at V and 0 bases at J, with 12 bases between the two ends. The germline V gene encodes CDR1 KGHSH and CDR2 LQKENI.

The chain is built from TRBV28 and TRBJ1-5; D might be TRBD1 (5 bases). The length of the CDR3 is 17 residues. Trimming pared 8 bases from V and 1 base from J, leaving 21 bases between. CDR1 is MDHEN and CDR2 is SYDVKM in the germline V gene. The CDR3 bases are TGTGCCAGCGTTCAGCTGGGGGAGTCAAGGAGCAATCAGCCCCAGCATTTT. Translating it yields CASVQLGESRSNQPQHF.

The gene calls are TRBV7-9 and TRBJ1-2; D unresolved. The CDR3 is 12 amino acids. V lost 5 bases and J 6 bases, leaving 10 bases between the germline ends. Germline V gives CDR1 SEHNR, CDR2 FQNEAQ (reference sequence). The CDR3 sequence: CASSAYSDGYTF. CDR3 coding DNA: TGTGCCAGCAGCGCTTACAGCGATGGCTACACCTTC.

The CDR3, as DNA: TGCAGCGTTGAAGAGTGGCGGGAAACAGGGGGCCGTTATGGGGCCAACGTCCTGACTTTC. Amino acids: CSVEEWRETGGRYGANVLTF. The J gene is TRBJ2-6, the V gene TRBV29-1; 9 bases are shared with TRBD1. Germline-derived CDR1 and CDR2 are SQVTM and ANQGSEA. CDR3 size: 20 residues. The V and J ends lost 0 bases and 3 bases, in that order; junction bases with no gene match: 15.

The J gene is TRBJ2-7, the V gene TRBV20-1; 10 bases map to TRBD2. With V trimmed by 0 bases and J by 7 bases, 9 bases remained unmatched. This CDR3 contains 15 residues. Germline loops: CDR1 DFQATT, CDR2 SNEGSKA (reference sequence). CDR3 in amino acids: CSARDGLAGAWEQYF. The CDR3 nucleotides are TGCAGTGCTAGAGATGGGCTAGCGGGAGCATGGGAGCAGTACTTC.

As for this clonotype: Germline and junction disagree at one end, which may indicate a read error. This chain links TRBV3-1 with TRBJ2-1, with a weak D call TRBD2 (5 bases). The CDR3 is 15 residues long. Germline values: CDR1 LGHDT, CDR2 YNNKEL (reference sequence). The CDR3 here is CASSRTASSDNEQFF. In nucleotides, the CDR3 is TGTGCCAGCAGCCGGACGGCTAGCTCCGACAATGAGCAGTTCTTC.